Listed here are 5 T cell receptor beta chains from one sample, sequenced in a study of blood T cells in healthy people across ages. A J-beta primer mix and a sample-barcoded 5' primer were used in a second PCR of about 7 to 11 cycles. TCRdb re-called the 5' RACE reads through MiXCR, storing one row per CDR3 protein. The table shows about 970,000 distinct CDR3 sequences, with 45% to 60% occurring only once. Source material: blood. Receptor source: a woman in her sixties in good health.

This chain joins TRBV4-2 and TRBJ2-1, with 11 bases identical to TRBD2. From germline, CDR1 is LGHNA and CDR2 YNFKEQ. Germline trimming cut 2 bases from V and 5 bases from J; bases unmatched to any gene: 5. The CDR3 length is 16 residues. CDR3 coding DNA: TGTGCCAGCAGCCAACTTGGGACTAGCGGAAACAATGAGCAGTTCTTC. Its translation is CASSQLGTSGNNEQFF.

The chain recombines TRBV7-2 with TRBJ2-6; D is undetermined. Trimming stripped 3 bases from V and 1 base from J, with 7 bases between. The CDR3 is 15 amino acids. In germline, CDR1 is SGHTA, CDR2 FQGNSA. CDR3 amino acids: CASSFQESGANVLTF. CDR3 nucleotide sequence: TGTGCCAGCAGCTTCCAAGAGTCTGGGGCCAACGTCCTGACTTTC.

The chain carries TRBV4-1 and TRBJ1-1, with 10 bases fitting TRBD1. V lost 4 bases, J lost 3 bases, and 5 bases stayed unmatched. This CDR3 contains 15 residues. Germline loops: CDR1 MGHRA, CDR2 YSYEKL. In DNA, the CDR3 is TGCGCCAGCAGCCCGGGACAGGGGCCCCACACTGAAGCTTTCTTT. Translation gives CASSPGQGPHTEAFF.

Here the CDR3 DNA reads TGCAGTGCTTCCCGGGGACTACCCCGGGATAGATACGAGCAGTACTTC. Encoded protein: CSASRGLPRDRYEQYF. The V call is TRBV20-1, the J call TRBJ2-7, with 7 positions matching TRBD2. The germline CDR1 and CDR2 sequences are DFQATT and SNEGSKA (reference sequence). The trim removed 5 bases at V and 4 bases at J, leaving 17 bases unmatched. CDR3 length equals 16 residues.

This clonotype was seen a few times. The chain carries TRBV29-1 and TRBJ2-1; D is uncertain. The CDR3 totals 15 residues. The V end was cut by 2 bases, the J end by 6 bases, with 17 bases between. CDR1 is SQVTM, CDR2 ANQGSEA, per germline. The CDR3 protein is CSVEPWVYGTNEQFF. The CDR3, as DNA: TGCAGCGTTGAACCTTGGGTGTACGGTACCAATGAGCAGTTCTTC.